What follows describes a single T cell receptor (beta chain). This sample is part of a study of blood T cell repertoires in COVID-19. About the study: Samples representing acute and convalescent COVID-19 were sourced from the United States, Italy and Spain.

The protocol was immunoSEQ multiplex PCR, while the TCRdb copy is restricted to in-frame clones and leaves out a portion. Of around 250,000 clones listed, over 75% are singletons. Those enrolled in Seattle joined during active infection and were followed longitudinally afterward. The sample taken for sequencing was peripheral blood. The sequence came from a woman aged 70-85 years with COVID-19, enrolled during active disease.

Here the CDR3 reads CASSLDGTYYGYTF. As DNA, the CDR3 is TGTGCCAGCAGCTTAGATGGCACCTACTATGGCTACACCTTC. The J gene is TRBJ1-2, the V gene TRBV7-2, with D uncertain. V lost 1 base and J 3 bases, leaving 9 bases between the germline ends. The germline gives CDR1 SGHTA, CDR2 FQGNSA. CDR3 size: 14 residues.